This TCR beta chain was observed in a study of T-cell memory formation after mild COVID-19. TCRdb analysed the 5' RACE reads with MiXCR anew, one entry per CDR3 protein. The top ten clones hold around a fifth of a sample with roughly 450,000 distinct CDR3 sequences, roughly 18% of them seen once. This clonotype was seen only a few times. The TCR comes from a man aged 18 to 30 who had mild COVID-19 (a few samples of this study predate the infection). Cell type and time point are not known. The sample taken for sequencing was PBMCs or a T cell subset sorted from them (not recorded which).

The CDR3 sequence: CASSSIKHTDTQYF. CDR3 bases: TGTGCCAGCAGCTCCATTAAGCACACAGATACGCAGTATTTT. This chain connects TRBV7-9 to TRBJ2-3; D uncertain. The germline gives CDR1 SEHNR, CDR2 FQNEAQ (reference sequence). V lost 4 bases, J lost 2 bases, and 10 bases lay in between. This CDR3 has 14 amino acids.